This T cell receptor beta chain was captured in a study of cytomegalovirus exposure and HLA in healthy donors. The PCR contained 60 Vbeta and 13 Jbeta primers. The table came from immunoSEQ multiplex PCR; TCRdb's copy has only in-frame clones and leaves some out. The table shows 60,000 to 95,000 clones, with 65% to 90% occurring only once. J was trimmed by 3 bases and V by 3 bases; bases with no gene match: 5. Germline V gene data show CDR1 as SGHTA and CDR2 as FQGTGA. The CDR3 loop spans 15 amino acids. Material: PBMCs. The sequence was collected from a man in his sixties or seventies in good health and CMV-seropositive. The V and J genes are TRBV7-3 and TRBJ2-7, with 10 bases that match TRBD2. For the CDR3, the DNA is TGTGCCAGCAGCTTTTCAGCGGGAGGGCTCTACGAGCAGTACTTC. Protein sequence: CASSFSAGGLYEQYF.